The next 7 T cell receptor beta chains were all read from a single sample in a study of response to subunit inactivated influenza vaccine. Each CDR3 protein is one row after TCRdb ran MiXCR on the RT-PCR reads. The repertoire consists of a few hundred thousand distinct CDR3 sequences, with about 14% occurring once and the leading ten covering roughly 11%. Specimen: PBMCs from blood, collected 11 to 12 days after vaccination. These TCRs come from a man aged 50 to 59 who received an inactivated influenza vaccine.

A few counts support this clonotype. The rearrangement uses TRBV20-1 and TRBJ1-5; D call uncertain. Germline V lookup: CDR1 DFQATT, CDR2 SNEGSKA (reference sequence). The length of the CDR3 is 14 residues. V was shortened by 4 bases and J by 0 bases, with 10 bases between the two germline ends. DNA for the CDR3: TGCAGTGCTACCCCCGGCAGTAGCAATCAGCCCCAGCATTTT. It codes for CSATPGSSNQPQHF.

The chain combines TRBV24-1 with TRBJ2-1; tentative D call: TRBD1 (6 bases). The CDR3 covers 16 residues. Trimming cost V 5 bases and J 4 bases, with 17 bases left between them. CDR1 KGHDR and CDR2 SFDVKD come from the germline V gene. In DNA form, the CDR3 reads TGTGCCACCAGTGGCGACTTTCAGGGGTGGTACAATGAGCAGTTCTTC. Residues: CATSGDFQGWYNEQFF.

This chain uses TRBV5-1 with TRBJ2-2; no definite D call. Germline-derived CDR1 and CDR2 are SGHRS and YFSETQ. Between the trimmed V and J ends, which lost 0 bases and 3 bases, there was a span of 15 bases. CDR3 length: 17 residues. The chain's CDR3 is CASSLAGRAGDTGELFF. Written as DNA, the CDR3 is TGCGCCAGCAGCTTGGCAGGTCGGGCTGGAGACACCGGGGAGCTGTTTTTT.

The gene calls are TRBV7-9 and TRBJ2-5, with 10 bases fitting TRBD2. CDR1 and CDR2 from the germline V gene are SEHNR and FQNEAQ (reference sequence). This CDR3 comprises 17 residues. V shed 5 bases, J shed 7 bases, and the junction held 16 bases outside the gene matches. The CDR3 sequence: CASSPTSGVIGRGTQYF. The CDR3 DNA reads as TGTGCCAGCAGCCCCACTAGCGGGGTCATAGGACGTGGGACCCAGTACTTC.

V usage is TRBV20-1 and J usage is TRBJ2-7; D ambiguous. Germline lookup yields CDR1 DFQATT and CDR2 SNEGSKA (reference sequence). V lost 0 bases and J lost 6, with 18 bases in between. CDR3 size: 15 residues. This CDR3 is CSAREVHAVSAEQYF. The DNA of the CDR3 is TGCAGTGCTAGAGAGGTTCATGCGGTATCTGCCGAGCAGTACTTC.

V and J are TRBV29-1 and TRBJ2-1; D gene unclear. The CDR3 loop spans 13 amino acids. Germline values: CDR1 SQVTM, CDR2 ANQGSEA. V lost 6 bases and J lost 0, with 9 bases in between. The CDR3 DNA reads TGCAGCGTGGAGCGCCCCTCCTACAATGAGCAGTTCTTC. Amino acids: CSVERPSYNEQFF.

The chain recombines TRBV11-1 with TRBJ2-7; tentatively, D is TRBD2 (6 bases). Trimming cost V 3 bases and J 9 bases, with 12 bases left between them. The V gene's germline CDR1 is SGHAT and CDR2 FQDESV (reference sequence). This CDR3 region has 12 residues. CDR3 residues: CASSFVGGVQYF. CDR3 DNA sequence: TGTGCCAGCAGCTTCGTCGGCGGGGTGCAGTACTTC.